This T cell receptor beta chain is from a study of cytomegalovirus exposure and HLA in healthy donors. The PCR made use of 60 Vbeta and 13 Jbeta primers. Assay: immunoSEQ multiplex PCR; the TCRdb copy retains only in-frame clones and omits some. The sample holds about 190,000 clones. The CDR3 totals 14 residues. Germline V gives CDR1 LNHDA, CDR2 SQIVND (reference sequence). Trimming removed 6 bases from V and 2 bases from J, with 12 bases in between. This chain joins TRBV19 and TRBJ2-3; a weak D match, TRBD1 (6 bases). This TCR was recovered from a young man in good health and CMV-seronegative. Sequencing input: PBMCs. DNA for the CDR3: TGTGCCAGTAGCAGGAGACAGGCCACAGATACGCAGTATTTT. Translation gives CASSRRQATDTQYF.